These T cell receptor beta chains were read from a single sample in a study of blood T cell repertoires in COVID-19. Profiling relied on immunoSEQ multiplex PCR, and the TCRdb table lists in-frame clones only, not all of them. In the table there are roughly 90,000 clones, about nine tenths of which are singletons. What was sequenced was peripheral blood. Source of these receptors: a human donor with active COVID-19. The donor label of this sample is uncertain. The CDR3 runs from the conserved cysteine through the conserved F or W. A D gene is named only where the DNA matches it firmly. Clone size appears in some rows only: once, few, many, or a class for an expanded clone.

d_call clone_size j_call v_call cdr3_nt cdr3_aa
TRBD1 . TRBJ1-1 TRBV18 TGTGCCAGCTCAGAAACGACAGGGTTAGACACTGAAGCTTTCTTT CASSETTGLDTEAFF
TRBD2 few TRBJ2-7 TRBV7-9 TGTGCCAGCAGCTTACGGACTAGCCGAGCCACCTACGAGCAGTACTTC CASSLRTSRATYEQYF
TRBD1 . TRBJ1-4 TRBV7-9 TGTGCCAGCAGCTTAGGAGGGACAGGGCTTGAAAAACTGTTTTTT CASSLGGTGLEKLFF
. . TRBJ2-7 TRBV12-3/TRBV12-4 TGTGCCAGCAGTTTACACAATATCTACGAGCAGTACTTC CASSLHNIYEQYF
. once TRBJ2-1 TRBV5-1 TGCGCCAGCGGGACTGACTCGCACAATGAGCAGTTCTTC CASGTDSHNEQFF
. . TRBJ1-2 TRBV19 TGTGCCAGTAGTATCGGTACATCCCGGCGGGGCTACACCTTC CASSIGTSRRGYTF
. . TRBJ1-2 TRBV4-3 TGCGCCAGCAGCCAAGATGGGGGGTCTCATTACTATGGCTACACCTTC CASSQDGGSHYYGYTF
. . TRBJ1-3 TRBV6-6 TGTGCCAGCAGTTACGCGGGTCCCAGCGGAAACACCATATATTTT CASSYAGPSGNTIYF
. . TRBJ2-7 TRBV5-4 TGTGCCAGCAGCCCCCGACAGACCATCCTCAACGAGCAGTACTTC CASSPRQTILNEQYF
TRBD1 . TRBJ1-1 TRBV27 TGTGCCAGCAGTCTAAGGGGGCGGGGGGACACTGAAGCTTTCTTT CASSLRGRGDTEAFF
TRBD2 . TRBJ2-1 TRBV7-3 TGTGCCAGCAGCCCCCAGGGACTAGCGGGCCTTAAGGATGAGCAGTTCTTC CASSPQGLAGLKDEQFF
. . TRBJ1-1 TRBV20-1 TGCAGTGTCCGGGTGAACACTGAAGCTTTCTTT CSVRVNTEAFF
. . TRBJ2-5 TRBV19 TGTGCCAGTAGTAGGGGGCCCAAAACGAAAGAGACCCAGTACTTC CASSRGPKTKETQYF
TRBD2 once TRBJ2-1 TRBV5-1 TGCGCCAGCAGCTTTGGGACTAGCGGTGCCACTGAGCAGTTCTTC CASSFGTSGATEQFF
TRBD1 once TRBJ1-2 TRBV2 TGTGCCAGCAACCCCCAGGGGGCTCTCAACTATGGCTACACCTTC CASNPQGALNYGYTF
TRBD1 once TRBJ1-5 TRBV13 TGTGCCAGCAGCCTAGGGACAGATCAGCCCCAGCATTTT CASSLGTDQPQHF
TRBD1 . TRBJ2-5 TRBV6-5 TGTGCCAGCAGCTCGCTCGGGGACAGTCCGTACTTC CASSSLGDSPYF
TRBD1 . TRBJ1-4 TRBV25-1 TGTGCCAGCAGTGATGGGCGCAGGGGGCTTGGAGAAAAACTGTTTTTT CASSDGRRGLGEKLFF
TRBD1 once TRBJ1-4 TRBV5-4 TGTGCCAGCAGCCGCGACAGGGCTAATGAAAAACTGTTTTTT CASSRDRANEKLFF
. . TRBJ1-5 TRBV27 TGTGCCAGTCGACAGGACCCGTATAGCAATCAGCCCCAGCATTTT CASRQDPYSNQPQHF
TRBD1 . TRBJ2-7 TRBV11-2 TGTGCCAGCAGCTCGAACTTGGGACAGCCCTACGAGCAGTACTTC CASSSNLGQPYEQYF
TRBD1 . TRBJ2-1 TRBV6-2/TRBV6-3 TGTGCCAGCAGTTACTCTGACAGGGTCGGGCAGTTCTTC CASSYSDRVGQFF
TRBD2 . TRBJ2-1 TRBV19 TGTGCCACAGGGACTAGCGGGGGGAACGGCGTCCATGAGCAGTTCTTC CATGTSGGNGVHEQFF
TRBD2 . TRBJ2-7 TRBV7-7 TGTGCTAGCAGCCCCGCGGGGGATCGGTACGAGCAGTACTTC CASSPAGDRYEQYF
. . TRBJ2-1 TRBV6-1 TGTGCCAGCAGTGAAGCTGGACAGCCCCCTTACAATGAGCAGTTCTTC CASSEAGQPPYNEQFF
. . TRBJ2-3 TRBV5-1 TGCGCCAGCAGCTTCAGGACAAGCACAGATACGCAGTATTTT CASSFRTSTDTQYF
TRBD1 . TRBJ1-2 TRBV27 TGTGCCAGCAGGGACACAGGGGGCGATGGCTACACCTTC CASRDTGGDGYTF
TRBD1 . TRBJ2-7 TRBV5-1 TGCGCCAGCAGCGGAAACAGGGGGCTTAAGTCCGAGCAGTACTTC CASSGNRGLKSEQYF
TRBD1 . TRBJ1-3 TRBV5-4 TGTGCCAGCAGTCGGGGACAGGACAGAAACACCATATATTTT CASSRGQDRNTIYF
. . TRBJ2-5 TRBV7-2 TGTGCCAGCAGCCCCTCTAGCGTTTCCGAGACCCAGTACTTC CASSPSSVSETQYF
. . TRBJ2-1 TRBV7-9 TGTGCCAGCAGCTCTCTGTTTGACAATGAGCAGTTCTTC CASSSLFDNEQFF
TRBD2 . TRBJ2-1 TRBV7-2 TGTGCCAGCAGCTTACCGGGACTAGCGGGGGGCCTCCTGGGGAGAGAGCAGTTCTTC CASSLPGLAGGLLGREQFF
. . TRBJ1-1 TRBV2 TGTGCCAGCAGTGAAACCTCGGGCACTGAAGCTTTCTTT CASSETSGTEAFF
. . TRBJ2-7 TRBV7-9 TGTGCCAGCAGCAAATCCCGCGACAGCTACGAGCAGTACTTC CASSKSRDSYEQYF
. . TRBJ1-4 TRBV15 TGTGCCACCAGCTCCCCCCCTCGGGAAAAACTGTTTTTT CATSSPPREKLFF
. . TRBJ1-1 TRBV24-1 TGTGCCACCAGTGAAGGGGGCACTGAAGCTTTCTTT CATSEGGTEAFF
TRBD1 . TRBJ1-2 TRBV25-1 TGTGCCAGCAGAGCGACAGGGGGCACCTATGGCTACACCTTC CASRATGGTYGYTF
TRBD1 . TRBJ2-7 TRBV12-3/TRBV12-4 TGTGCCAGCCGCCCGGGACAGCTCTACGAGCAGTACTTC CASRPGQLYEQYF
TRBD2 . TRBJ2-7 TRBV9 TGTGCCAGCAGCGCCAGCGGGGGAATCCACGAGCAGTACTTC CASSASGGIHEQYF
. . TRBJ2-3 TRBV5-4 TGTGCCAGCAGCGGAGAGAGCCAATTCACAGATACGCAGTATTTT CASSGESQFTDTQYF
. . TRBJ1-4 TRBV7-9 TGTGCCAGCGGATTAGGGTTAGCTAATGAAAAACTGTTTTTT CASGLGLANEKLFF
TRBD1 once TRBJ1-2 TRBV5-1 TGCGCCAGCAGCTTGGGAGGACAGGGGCCTAACTATGGCTACACCTTC CASSLGGQGPNYGYTF
TRBD1 . TRBJ1-1 TRBV7-9 TGTGCCACCGAAAAGGGACAGTTCATGAACACTGAAGCTTTCTTT CATEKGQFMNTEAFF
TRBD1 . TRBJ1-2 TRBV28 TGTGCCAGCACCTCAGGACAGGGCCGTAACTATGGCTACACCTTC CASTSGQGRNYGYTF
. . TRBJ2-1 TRBV19 TGTGCCAGTAAAGCTGAGCCCAATTACAATGAGCAGTTCTTC CASKAEPNYNEQFF
. . TRBJ2-1 TRBV5-1 TGCGCCAGCAGCTTCGGTCACGGAGCCTACAATGAGCAGTTCTTC CASSFGHGAYNEQFF
TRBD1 . TRBJ2-1 TRBV9 TGTGCCAGCAGCGTAGCTTCGGACAGGGTCTACAATGAGCAGTTCTTC CASSVASDRVYNEQFF
TRBD2 . TRBJ2-5 TRBV5-1 TGCGCCAGCAGCTCCCAAGAGGGGACTACGGGGGAGACCCAGTACTTC CASSSQEGTTGETQYF
TRBD1 . TRBJ2-5 TRBV15 TGTGCCACCAGCGGGAGTACCCCGGGACAGGGCCAAGAGACCCAGTACTTC CATSGSTPGQGQETQYF
. . TRBJ1-4 TRBV6-5 TGTGCCAGCAGTTACTCGCCCGGTCTCAATGAAAAACTGTTTTTT CASSYSPGLNEKLFF
. . TRBJ1-1 TRBV30 TGTGCCTGGAGTAGGGACACCGGGACTGAAGCTTTCTTT CAWSRDTGTEAFF
TRBD1 . TRBJ2-3 TRBV2 TGTGCCAGTATACCCGGGACAGGGTTTGTTATCACAGATACGCAGTATTTT CASIPGTGFVITDTQYF
. . TRBJ1-1 TRBV27 TGTGCCAGCAGTTTATGGGGGGGGAACACTGAAGCTTTCTTT CASSLWGGNTEAFF
TRBD2 . TRBJ2-3 TRBV7-6 TGTGCCAGCAGCTTAGCTCCTAGCGGGGGGGCGATGACAGATACGCAGTATTTT CASSLAPSGGAMTDTQYF
. . TRBJ1-1 TRBV30 TGTGCCTGGACAGAACCGAACACTGAAGCTTTCTTT CAWTEPNTEAFF
. . TRBJ1-5 TRBV27 TGTGCCAGCCGTACGACAGGCGATAATCAGCCCCAGCATTTT CASRTTGDNQPQHF
. . TRBJ1-1 TRBV5-4 TGTGCCAGCAGTCGAGGGGCCGGTGGGGGGTACACTGAAGCTTTCTTT CASSRGAGGGYTEAFF
. . TRBJ1-1 TRBV15 TGTGCCACCAGCAGAGTAACAGGGATCGTTGAAGCTTTCTTT CATSRVTGIVEAFF
TRBD1 . TRBJ1-2 TRBV6-5 TGTGCCAGCAGTTACCGGACAGGGGCATATGGCTACACCTTC CASSYRTGAYGYTF
. . TRBJ1-2 TRBV5-1 TGCGCCAGCAGCTTGCGGATGACAGCCGAGCGAAACTATGGCTACACCTTC CASSLRMTAERNYGYTF